These T cell receptor beta chains were read from a single sample in a study of cytomegalovirus exposure and HLA in healthy donors. Here immunoSEQ multiplex PCR was the method, and the copy in TCRdb shows in-frame clones only, minus some. The sample contains approximately 150,000 clones, roughly 80% of which appear only once. Sequenced material: PBMCs. The source is a female donor in good health and CMV-seronegative. CDR3s include the opening cysteine and the closing phenylalanine or tryptophan. Each record gives: V gene, J gene, CDR3 protein.

>TRBV5-4|TRBJ2-1
CASSRRTSWAYNEQFF
>TRBV30|TRBJ1-2
CAAGAYGYTF
>TRBV7-7|TRBJ2-1
CASSLRDSPQYEQFF
>TRBV19|TRBJ2-1
CASSIVTSVNSYNEQFF
>TRBV27|TRBJ1-5
CASRFGQGRNQPQHF
>TRBV6-6|TRBJ1-2
CASRAQGGHYGYTF
>TRBV6-5|TRBJ1-5
CASSPRTGVDQPQHF
>TRBV10-3|TRBJ2-3
CAISESRLQTDTQYF
>TRBV18|TRBJ2-7
CASSPLGQGTYEQYF
>TRBV5-1|TRBJ1-1
CASSLQGNEYTEAFF
>TRBV23-1|TRBJ1-5
CASSQCPHRGSNQPQHF
>TRBV10-3|TRBJ2-3
CAINSGSTDTQYF
>TRBV18|TRBJ1-3
CASSPDRNSGNTIYF
>TRBV5-1|TRBJ2-5
CASSFSGGGETQYF
>TRBV5-1|TRBJ2-5
CASSLEGPVGETRYF
>TRBV30|TRBJ1-4
CAWRLTAGIPEKLFF
>TRBV5-1|TRBJ2-5
CASSPRGASLSTQETQYF
>TRBV30|TRBJ2-3
CAWSVGGDTQYF
>TRBV5-1|TRBJ1-1
CASGLKPGTEAFF
>TRBV5-1|TRBJ2-3
CASSLARGRDTQYF
>TRBV4-1|TRBJ2-2
CASSQVPSAGNTGELFF
>TRBV10-3|TRBJ2-1
CAISESGGRASDEQFF
>TRBV4-1|TRBJ2-1
CASSHTTRGQFF
>TRBV7-2|TRBJ2-7
CASSFDRYSYEQYF
>TRBV5-1|TRBJ2-3
CASSLGGARSDTQYF
>TRBV28|TRBJ2-2
CASSFVGGAGELFF
>TRBV7-3|TRBJ2-2
CASSPQRGWNTGELFF
>TRBV19|TRBJ1-5
CASSITGDNQPQHF
>TRBV14|TRBJ2-7
CASSKWPGRSYEQYF
>TRBV27|TRBJ1-5
CATGLGSRREPQHF
>TRBV7-9|TRBJ1-4
CASSLAGLGEKLFF
>TRBV19|TRBJ1-1
CASSRRTPTGNTEAFF
>TRBV6-1|TRBJ2-1
CATEWGRYNEQFF
>TRBV2|TRBJ1-1
CASSEKKGYTEAFF
>TRBV19|TRBJ1-2
CASLDRKYGYTF
>TRBV10-3|TRBJ1-2
CAISEPGGERYTF
>TRBV25-1|TRBJ2-2
CASSDAGTGGDTGELFF
>TRBV7-9|TRBJ2-1
CASSRDFQVDEQFF